This T cell receptor (beta chain) was retrieved from a study of T-cell reconstitution after alpha-beta-depleted transplantation in children. Researchers prepared the TCRbeta library using unique molecular identifiers, the study reports. MiXCR, applied by TCRdb to the PCR reads, yields one record per CDR3 protein. The sample includes about 540,000 distinct CDR3 sequences, approximately 20% of them seen just once. The length of the CDR3 is 15 residues. From germline, CDR1 is MDHEN and CDR2 SYDVKM. Trimming left V 5 bases short and J 8 bases short, with 19 bases between. This clonotype was observed a few times.

The chain has TRBV28 and TRBJ1-5, with D hard to call. The input for sequencing was PBMCs from the stem cell graft donor, taken from the stem cell graft. The TCR sequence derives from a human donor who donated a stem cell graft to a child with acute lymphoblastic leukemia. CDR3 coding DNA: TGTGCCAGCAGTCTTACGGGCCCGGGGTTTGAGCCCCAGCATTTT. As protein: CASSLTGPGFEPQHF.